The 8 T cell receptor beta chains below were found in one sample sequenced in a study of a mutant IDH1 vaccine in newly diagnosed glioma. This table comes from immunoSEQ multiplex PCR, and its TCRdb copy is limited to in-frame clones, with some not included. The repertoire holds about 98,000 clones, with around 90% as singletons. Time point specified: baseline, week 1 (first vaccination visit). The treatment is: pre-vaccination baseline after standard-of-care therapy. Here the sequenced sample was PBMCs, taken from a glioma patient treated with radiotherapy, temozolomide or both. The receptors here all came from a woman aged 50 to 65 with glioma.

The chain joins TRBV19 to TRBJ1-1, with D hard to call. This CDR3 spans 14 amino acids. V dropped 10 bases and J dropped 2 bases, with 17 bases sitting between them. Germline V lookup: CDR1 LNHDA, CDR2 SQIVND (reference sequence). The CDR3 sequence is CATLSNLANTEAFF. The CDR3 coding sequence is TGTGCCACCCTATCAAACCTAGCTAACACTGAAGCTTTCTTT.

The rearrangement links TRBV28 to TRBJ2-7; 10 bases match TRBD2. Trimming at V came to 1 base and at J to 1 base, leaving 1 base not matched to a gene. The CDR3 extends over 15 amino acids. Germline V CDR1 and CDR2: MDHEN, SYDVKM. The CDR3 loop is CASSLYSGGSYEQYF. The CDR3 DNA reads TGTGCCAGCAGTTTATATAGCGGGGGGTCCTACGAGCAGTACTTC.

CDR3 protein: CASSSGTGVNTIYF. Here the CDR3 DNA reads TGTGCCAGCAGCTCCGGGACAGGGGTAAACACCATATATTTT. The J gene is TRBJ1-3, the V gene TRBV7-8; 10 nucleotides align to TRBD1. This CDR3 is 14 amino acids long. Losses at the gene ends were 4 bases for V and 6 bases for J; bases not matched to a gene: 3. Germline V gene sequence: CDR1 SGHVS, CDR2 FQNEAQ.

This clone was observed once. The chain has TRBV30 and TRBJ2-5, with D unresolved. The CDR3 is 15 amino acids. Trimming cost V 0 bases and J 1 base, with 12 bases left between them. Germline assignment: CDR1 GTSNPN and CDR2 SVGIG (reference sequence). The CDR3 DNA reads TGTGCCTGGAGTGTACTCGGGCAGATCCAAGAGACCCAGTACTTC. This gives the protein CAWSVLGQIQETQYF.

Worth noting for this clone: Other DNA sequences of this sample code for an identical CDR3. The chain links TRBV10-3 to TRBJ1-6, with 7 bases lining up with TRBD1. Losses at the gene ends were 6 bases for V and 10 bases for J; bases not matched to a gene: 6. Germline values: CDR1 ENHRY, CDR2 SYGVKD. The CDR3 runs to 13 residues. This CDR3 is CAIRGQGDSPLHF. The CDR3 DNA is TGTGCCATCAGGGGGCAGGGGGACTCACCCCTCCACTTT.

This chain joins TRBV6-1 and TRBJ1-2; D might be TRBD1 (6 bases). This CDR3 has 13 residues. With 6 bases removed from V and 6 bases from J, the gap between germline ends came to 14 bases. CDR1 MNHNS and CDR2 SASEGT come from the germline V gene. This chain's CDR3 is CASRRSGAHGYTF. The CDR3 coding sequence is TGTGCCAGCAGGCGTTCAGGGGCCCATGGCTACACCTTC.

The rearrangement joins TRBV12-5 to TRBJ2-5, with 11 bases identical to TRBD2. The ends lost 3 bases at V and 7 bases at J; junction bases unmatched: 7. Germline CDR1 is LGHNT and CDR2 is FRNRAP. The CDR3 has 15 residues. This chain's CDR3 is CASGFLTSGIGTQYF. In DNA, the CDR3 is TGTGCTAGTGGTTTCTTGACTAGCGGGATCGGGACCCAGTACTTC.

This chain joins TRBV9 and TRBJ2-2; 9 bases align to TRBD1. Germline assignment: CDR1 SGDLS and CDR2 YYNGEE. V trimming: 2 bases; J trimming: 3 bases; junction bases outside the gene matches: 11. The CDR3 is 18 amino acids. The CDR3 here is CASSVTGTGRVYTGELFF. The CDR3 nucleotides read TGTGCCAGCAGCGTTACCGGGACAGGGAGGGTGTACACCGGGGAGCTGTTTTTT.